Shown below are 12 T cell receptor beta chains from a single sample sequenced in a study of human T cells and chemical hapten exposure. Each CDR3 protein is one row after TCRdb ran MiXCR on the RACE reads. In the table there are about 84,000 distinct CDR3 sequences, 10% of which are singletons. Time point specified: patch test 2, 6 weeks after DPC sensitization. Treatment here: therapeutic diphenylcyclopropenone sensitization with weekly scalp DPC. Material: whole blood, obtained in connection with sensitization to the hapten diphenylcyclopropenone (DPC). The receptors stem from a woman in her forties or fifties with alopecia areata. Some clones in this sample may be carry-over from other donors' samples.

This clonotype was observed at least ten times. The chain is built from TRBV10-3 and TRBJ1-1, with TRBD1 matching 8 bases. Germline-derived CDR1 and CDR2 are ENHRY and SYGVKD. CDR3 length: 14 residues. With V trimmed by 4 bases and J by 0 bases, 1 base remained unmatched. The CDR3 nucleotides read TGTGCCATCAGTGGACAGGGGTTGAACACTGAAGCTTTCTTT. Translating it yields CAISGQGLNTEAFF.

This chain connects TRBV27 to TRBJ1-2, with no clear D. The CDR3 runs 14 residues. From germline, CDR1 is MNHEY and CDR2 SMNVEV (reference sequence). Trimming stripped 0 bases from V and 5 bases from J, with 10 bases between. The DNA for the CDR3 is TGTGCCAGCAGTTTATCTCGGACTGAGTATGGCTACACCTTC. Residues: CASSLSRTEYGYTF.

This clonotype has just a few counts. The chain recombines TRBV2 with TRBJ2-1; 8 bases agree with TRBD1. Trimming removed 2 bases from V and 4 bases from J; junction bases left unmatched: 4. Germline V lookup: CDR1 SNHLY, CDR2 FYNNEI. The CDR3 runs 15 residues. In DNA, the CDR3 is TGTGCCAGCAGTGAACGCAGGGGGCTGTACAATGAGCAGTTCTTC. It is translated as CASSERRGLYNEQFF. Based on the CDR3 plus reference TRBV2 and TRBJ2-1, the full variable domain is EPEVTQTPSHQVTQMGQEVILRCVPISNHLYFYWYRQILGQKVEFLVSFYNNEISEKSEIFDDQFSVERPDGSNFTLKIRSTKLEDSAMYFCASSERRGLYNEQFFGPGTRLTVL.

The sample holds a few counts of this clonotype. The chain joins TRBV12-3 or TRBV12-4 to TRBJ2-1; D is possibly TRBD1 or TRBD2 (5 bases each). V was shortened by 2 bases and J by 8 bases, with 7 bases between the two germline ends. CDR3 length: 12 residues. Here the CDR3 reads CASSLRGDEQFF. The DNA for the CDR3 is TGTGCCAGCAGTTTAAGGGGAGATGAGCAGTTCTTC.

This clonotype was counted at least ten times. The chain joins TRBV20-1 to TRBJ2-7; 14 nucleotides agree with TRBD2. CDR3 length equals 16 residues. Trimming cost V 3 bases and J 7 bases; bases outside gene matches: 11. CDR1 is DFQATT, CDR2 SNEGSKA, per germline (reference sequence). The CDR3 bases are TGCAGTGCTAGCCGAGGAGGACTAGCGGGAGGAGGTGAGCAGTACTTC. It encodes CSASRGGLAGGGEQYF.

Only a few counts were recorded for this clonotype. This rearrangement joins TRBV7-9 to TRBJ2-5; 8 bases align to TRBD1. Germline-derived CDR1 and CDR2 are SEHNR and FQNEAQ (reference sequence). The ends lost 2 bases at V and 2 bases at J; junction bases unmatched: 7. This CDR3 spans 16 amino acids. The CDR3 loop reads CASSLLQGASQETQYF. For the CDR3, the DNA is TGTGCCAGCAGCTTACTTCAGGGGGCCTCTCAAGAGACCCAGTACTTC.

In this sample, this clonotype turned up a few times. This chain uses TRBV18 with TRBJ1-1; D perhaps matches TRBD1 (6 bases). The CDR3 length is 16 residues. Trimming removed 2 bases from V and 7 bases from J, with 20 bases in between. Germline V CDR1 and CDR2: KGHSH, LQKENI. The CDR3, as DNA: TGTGCCAGCTCACCAGGTCGGGGGGCAAGGAAGGGTGAAGCTTTCTTT. Encoded protein: CASSPGRGARKGEAFF. Filled out from reference TRBV18 and TRBJ1-1, the complete variable domain reads NAGVMQNPRHLVRRRGQEARLRCSPMKGHSHVYWYRQLPEEGLKFMVYLQKENIIDESGMPKERFSAEFPKEGPSILRIQQVVRGDSAAYFCASSPGRGARKGEAFFGQGTRLTVV.

The table lists this clonotype with many counts. This chain joins TRBV10-2 and TRBJ2-4, with no clear D. Trimming removed 5 bases from V and 1 base from J, with 12 bases in between. CDR3 length: 15 residues. The germline V gene encodes CDR1 WSHSY and CDR2 SAAADI. CDR3 DNA sequence: TGCGCCAGCAGTCCGACGCTCAGGGCCAAAAACATTCAGTACTTC. Its translation: CASSPTLRAKNIQYF.

The table lists this clonotype with a few counts. The V gene is TRBV5-4, the J gene TRBJ1-1; D might be TRBD1 (5 bases). Germline V gene lookup returns CDR1 SGHNT and CDR2 YYREEE (reference sequence). Trimming pared 0 bases from V and 1 base from J, leaving 19 bases between. The CDR3 runs 18 residues. The CDR3, as DNA: TGTGCCAGCAGCTTGGCGGTATTCGGGGCGGCGGGGAACACTGAAGCTTTCTTT. Translating it yields CASSLAVFGAAGNTEAFF. Full variable domain (outside the CDR3, taken from reference TRBV5-4 and TRBJ1-1): ETGVTQSPTHLIKTRGQQVTLRCSSQSGHNTVSWYQQALGQGPQFIFQYYREEENGRGNFPPRFSGLQFPNYSSELNVNALELDDSALYLCASSLAVFGAAGNTEAFFGQGTRLTVV.

This clonotype was seen a few times. The chain employs TRBV15 and TRBJ2-1; D is uncertain. The V gene lost 1 base and the J gene lost 9 bases, with 7 bases spanning the gap. CDR3 length: 12 amino acids. Germline CDR1 reads LNHNV; CDR2 reads YYDKDF (reference sequence). The CDR3 here is CATSRGNGEQFF. CDR3 DNA: TGTGCCACCAGCAGAGGAAACGGTGAGCAGTTCTTC.

This clonotype was observed many times. The chain links TRBV20-1 to TRBJ1-5; 10 bases are a match to TRBD1. Germline values: CDR1 DFQATT, CDR2 SNEGSKA (reference sequence). Trimming removed 6 bases from V and 1 base from J; junction bases left unmatched: 6. This CDR3 is 15 amino acids long. CDR3 sequence reads: CSARTGGNSNQPQHF. The CDR3 DNA reads TGCAGTGCGCGGACAGGGGGTAACAGCAATCAGCCCCAGCATTTT.

The J gene is TRBJ1-4, the V gene TRBV25-1, with unresolved D. V lost 2 bases and J 6 bases, leaving 13 bases between the germline ends. The CDR3 runs to 15 residues. Germline-derived CDR1 and CDR2 are MGHDK and SYGVNS. CDR3 in amino acids: CASSELRGSDEKLFF. CDR3 nucleotide sequence: TGTGCCAGCAGTGAACTGCGGGGAAGCGATGAAAAACTGTTTTTT.